Listed below are T cell receptor beta chains from one sample, sequenced in a study of blood T cell repertoires in COVID-19. Here immunoSEQ multiplex PCR was the method, and the copy in TCRdb shows in-frame clones only, minus some. The profile shows 490,000 or so clones, 75% to 90% of them singletons. The sample consisted of PBMCs or T cells enriched from blood (not recorded which). The receptors stem from a woman between 55 and 75 years old who had recovered from COVID-19. Both conserved end residues are part of each CDR3.

>TRBV7-9
CASSLRQGTNPPLHF
>TRBV3-1/TRBV3-2
CASSQDDSEQFF
>TRBV19
CASTFGRAIGNTIYF
>TRBV30
CAWGPGLAGVDEQFF
>TRBV4-1
CASSMDRLWGMNTEAFF
>TRBV19
CASSPDYRGPFEAFF
>TRBV11-2
CASRGLAGGTDTQYF
>TRBV6-5
CASSYNAGTGSEAFF
>TRBV15
CATSRPGTGELFF
>TRBV6-1
CASSEEGRGRTDTQYF
>TRBV19
CASTPRAGEGYTF
>TRBV4-1
CASSQAGNNQPQHF